This TCR beta chain comes out of a study of blood T cell repertoires in COVID-19. For the study at large: COVID-19 samples, acute and convalescent, were from the United States, Italy and Spain.

Germline CDR1 SGHRS, CDR2 YFSETQ. The ends were cut back, 1 base at V and 4 bases at J, with 6 bases in the middle. CDR3 length: 12 amino acids. Per the original data handling: Scientists estimated how many nucleated cells there were by amplifying reference gene primers. Only in-frame clones appear in the TCRdb table, and some are missing; sequencing was by immunoSEQ multiplex PCR. D and trimming were read from the DNA, whereas the V and J calls and clone size are those reported in that table. Here the sample spans 300,000 to 350,000 clones, around 90% being singletons. Those who participated ranged in age from roughly 18 to 90 years and resided in 20 to 30 US areas. Participants were placed into cohorts based on the clinical history they reported.

Input material: PBMCs or T cells enriched from blood (not recorded which). This receptor was taken from a woman between 18 and 29 years old who had recovered from COVID-19. The chain employs TRBV5-1 and TRBJ2-7; D not certain. The chain's CDR3 is CASSLKAYEQYF. The CDR3 nucleotides read TGCGCCAGCAGCTTGAAAGCATACGAGCAGTACTTC.